This TCR beta chain was documented in a study of cytomegalovirus exposure and HLA in healthy donors. Study-wide results and caveats: Reportedly, diagnosis of cytomegalovirus status by the classifier showed high specificity and sensitivity. After further analysis at a later stage, 16,951 TCR beta sequences were associated with HLA alleles at 0.05 false discovery rate.

The PCR used 60 Vbeta and 13 Jbeta primers. The data were produced by immunoSEQ multiplex PCR, yet TCRdb's version contains in-frame clones alone and is incomplete. The listing contains roughly 220,000 clones. A remark on this clone: The antigen is unknown.

The J segment lost 12 bases and the V segment lost 3 bases, leaving 18 bases of the junction unmatched. CDR1 is SEHNR and CDR2 is FQNEAQ in the germline V gene (reference sequence). The CDR3 has 17 residues. Sequenced: PBMCs. This receptor was identified in a girl aged 2-10 years in good health and CMV-seropositive. The rearrangement uses TRBV7-9 and TRBJ2-1; TRBD2 matches 9 bases. As DNA, the CDR3 is TGTGCCAGCAGCTTGCCAGGGAGTAGCGGGAGAAGTGGTAGGCAGTTCTTC. Translating gives CASSLPGSSGRSGRQFF. Full variable domain (rest looked up from reference TRBV7-9 and TRBJ2-1): DTGVSQNPRHKITKRGQNVTFRCDPISEHNRLYWYRQTLGQGPEFLTYFQNEAQLEKSRLLSDRFSAERPKGSFSTLEIQRTEQGDSAMYLCASSLPGSSGRSGRQFFGPGTRLTVL.